The sequence of this T cell receptor (beta chain) was determined in a study of T-cell memory formation after mild COVID-19. Study conclusions and caveats: CD8+ contracting clones occupied EMRA, while CD4+ ones occupied mainly CM and EM. The authors did not confirm SARS-CoV-2 specificity of second-wave clones peaking day 37. Some clones that responded turned up in pre-infection memory, which suggests that cross-reactive memory joined in.

This clonotype has more than one count but fewer than ten. As yet, its antigen is unknown. One entry per CDR3 protein results from TCRdb running MiXCR on the 5' RACE reads. The sample lists 550,000 to 600,000 distinct CDR3 sequences; about 20% were seen once. This CDR3 contains 17 residues. V was pared by 3 bases and J by 0 bases, with 8 bases of the junction left unmatched. The V gene's germline CDR1 is DFQATT and CDR2 SNEGSKA (reference sequence). The source is an adult woman who had mild COVID-19 (a few samples of this study predate the infection). Cell type and time point are not known. Sequencing was performed on PBMCs or a T cell subset sorted from them (not recorded which). The chain joins TRBV20-1 to TRBJ2-4, with 10 bases fitting TRBD2. The CDR3 sequence: CSASRTSGTIAKNIQYF. The CDR3 region has the DNA TGCAGTGCTAGCCGAACTAGCGGGACTATAGCCAAAAACATTCAGTACTTC.